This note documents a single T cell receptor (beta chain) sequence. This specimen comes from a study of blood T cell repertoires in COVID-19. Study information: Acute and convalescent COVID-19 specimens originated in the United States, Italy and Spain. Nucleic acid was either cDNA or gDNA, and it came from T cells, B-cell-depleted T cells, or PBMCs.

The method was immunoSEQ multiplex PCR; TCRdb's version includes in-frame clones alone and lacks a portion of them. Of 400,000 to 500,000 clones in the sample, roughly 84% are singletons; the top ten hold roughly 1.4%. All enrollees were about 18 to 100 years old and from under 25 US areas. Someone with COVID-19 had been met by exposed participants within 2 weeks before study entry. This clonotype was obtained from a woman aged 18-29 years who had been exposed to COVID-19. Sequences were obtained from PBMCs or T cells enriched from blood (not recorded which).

CDR3 DNA: TGCGCCAGCAGCCCATGGGACAGGGTAGAGGGTGAAGCTTTCTTT. Its translation is CASSPWDRVEGEAFF. The chain is built from TRBV4-1 and TRBJ1-1, with TRBD1 matching over 9 bases. The CDR3 totals 15 residues. Germline V gene lookup returns CDR1 MGHRA and CDR2 YSYEKL. The V segment lost 4 bases and the J segment 7 bases; nucleotides outside the gene matches: 10.